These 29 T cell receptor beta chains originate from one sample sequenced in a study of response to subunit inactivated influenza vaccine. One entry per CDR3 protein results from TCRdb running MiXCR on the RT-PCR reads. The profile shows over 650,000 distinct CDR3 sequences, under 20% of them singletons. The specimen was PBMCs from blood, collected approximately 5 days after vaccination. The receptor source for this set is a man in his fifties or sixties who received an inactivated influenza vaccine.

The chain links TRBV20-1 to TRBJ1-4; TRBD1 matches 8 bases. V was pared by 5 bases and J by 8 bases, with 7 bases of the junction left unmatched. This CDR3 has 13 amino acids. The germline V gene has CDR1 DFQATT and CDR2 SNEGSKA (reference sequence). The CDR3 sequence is CSARRQGNEKLFF. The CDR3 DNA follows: TGCAGTGCTCGTCGACAGGGGAACGAAAAACTGTTTTTT.

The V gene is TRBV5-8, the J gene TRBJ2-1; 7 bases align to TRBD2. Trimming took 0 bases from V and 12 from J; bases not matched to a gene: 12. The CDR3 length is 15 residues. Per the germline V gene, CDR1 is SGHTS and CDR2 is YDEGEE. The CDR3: CASSLVAGAPTLQFF. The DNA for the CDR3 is TGTGCCAGCAGCTTGGTCGCGGGAGCCCCGACCTTGCAGTTCTTC.

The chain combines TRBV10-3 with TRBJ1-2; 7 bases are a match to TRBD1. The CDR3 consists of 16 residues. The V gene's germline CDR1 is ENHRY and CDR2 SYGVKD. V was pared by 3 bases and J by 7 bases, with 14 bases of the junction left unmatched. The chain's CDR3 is CAISDPAIGGGGGYTF. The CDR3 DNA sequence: TGTGCCATCAGTGACCCGGCTATAGGGGGCGGAGGTGGCTACACCTTC.

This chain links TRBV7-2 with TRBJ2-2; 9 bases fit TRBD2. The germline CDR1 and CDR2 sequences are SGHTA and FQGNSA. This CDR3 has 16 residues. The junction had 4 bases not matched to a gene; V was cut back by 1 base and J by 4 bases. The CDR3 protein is CASSLVSSGTTGELFF. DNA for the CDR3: TGTGCCAGCAGCTTAGTTTCTAGCGGGACCACCGGGGAGCTGTTTTTT.

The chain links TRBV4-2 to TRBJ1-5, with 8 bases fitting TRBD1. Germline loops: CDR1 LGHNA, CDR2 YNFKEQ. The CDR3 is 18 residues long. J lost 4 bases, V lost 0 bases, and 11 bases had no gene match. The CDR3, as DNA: TGTGCCAGCAGCCAAGATCAGGGGGCCGTTGGGGGAAATCAGCCCCAGCATTTT. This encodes CASSQDQGAVGGNQPQHF.

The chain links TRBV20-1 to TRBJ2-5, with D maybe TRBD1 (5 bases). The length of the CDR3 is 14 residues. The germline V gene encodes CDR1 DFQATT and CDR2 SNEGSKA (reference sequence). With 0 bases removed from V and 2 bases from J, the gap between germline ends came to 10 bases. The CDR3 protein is CSARDIQGQETQYF. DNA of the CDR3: TGCAGTGCTAGAGATATCCAGGGACAAGAGACCCAGTACTTC.

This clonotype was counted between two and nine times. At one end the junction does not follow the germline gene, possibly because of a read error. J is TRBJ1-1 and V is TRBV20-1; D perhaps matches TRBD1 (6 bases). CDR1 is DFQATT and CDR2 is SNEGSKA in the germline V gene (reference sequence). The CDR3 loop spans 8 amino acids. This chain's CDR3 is CSEDNRAF. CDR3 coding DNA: TGCAGTGAGGACAACAGGGCTTTT.

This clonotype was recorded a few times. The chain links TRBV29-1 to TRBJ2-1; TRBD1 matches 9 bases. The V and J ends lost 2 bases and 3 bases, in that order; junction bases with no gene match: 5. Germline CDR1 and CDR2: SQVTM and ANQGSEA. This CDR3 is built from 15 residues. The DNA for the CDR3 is TGCAGCGTTGAATTCCCGGGACAGGGCTACAATGAGCAGTTCTTC. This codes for CSVEFPGQGYNEQFF.

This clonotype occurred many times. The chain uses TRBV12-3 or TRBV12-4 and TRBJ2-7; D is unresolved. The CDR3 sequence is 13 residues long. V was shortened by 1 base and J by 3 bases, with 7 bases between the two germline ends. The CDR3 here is CASSLGGVYEQYF. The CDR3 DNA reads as TGTGCCAGCAGTTTAGGTGGAGTCTACGAGCAGTACTTC.

The CDR3 loop reads CSAREVGDYGYTF. CDR3 sequence (DNA): TGCAGTGCTAGAGAGGTGGGAGACTATGGCTACACCTTC. The V call is TRBV20-1, the J call TRBJ1-2; D call uncertain. CDR1 and CDR2 (germline): DFQATT, SNEGSKA (reference sequence). There are 13 residues in the CDR3. Trimming removed 0 bases from V and 3 bases from J, with 8 bases in between.

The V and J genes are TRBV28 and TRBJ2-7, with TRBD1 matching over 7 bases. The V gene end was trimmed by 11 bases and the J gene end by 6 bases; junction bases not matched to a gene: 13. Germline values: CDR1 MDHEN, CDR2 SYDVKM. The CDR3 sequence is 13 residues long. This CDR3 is CASYAGTVFEQYF. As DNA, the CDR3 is TGTGCCTCGTACGCCGGGACAGTTTTCGAGCAGTACTTC.

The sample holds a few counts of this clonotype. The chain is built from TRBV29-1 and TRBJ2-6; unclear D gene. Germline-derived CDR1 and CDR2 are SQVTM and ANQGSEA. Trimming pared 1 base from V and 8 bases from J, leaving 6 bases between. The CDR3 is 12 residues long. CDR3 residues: CSVEGSSNVLTF. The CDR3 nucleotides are TGCAGCGTTGAAGGGTCTTCCAACGTCCTGACTTTC.

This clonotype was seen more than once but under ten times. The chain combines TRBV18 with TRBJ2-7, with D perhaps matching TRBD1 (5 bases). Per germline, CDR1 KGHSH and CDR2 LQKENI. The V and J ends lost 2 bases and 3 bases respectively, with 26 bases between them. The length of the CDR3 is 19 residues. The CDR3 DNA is TGTGCCAGCTCACCAAGGGCCCGGAGACAGCACCATTATGACTACGAGCAGTACTTC. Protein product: CASSPRARRQHHYDYEQYF.

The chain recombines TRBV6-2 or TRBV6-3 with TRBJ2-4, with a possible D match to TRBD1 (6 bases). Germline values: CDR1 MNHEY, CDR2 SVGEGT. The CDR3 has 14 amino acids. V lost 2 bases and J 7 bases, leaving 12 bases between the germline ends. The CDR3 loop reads CASSYLTGQNIQYF. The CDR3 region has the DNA TGTGCCAGCAGTTACCTTACAGGACAGAACATTCAGTACTTC.

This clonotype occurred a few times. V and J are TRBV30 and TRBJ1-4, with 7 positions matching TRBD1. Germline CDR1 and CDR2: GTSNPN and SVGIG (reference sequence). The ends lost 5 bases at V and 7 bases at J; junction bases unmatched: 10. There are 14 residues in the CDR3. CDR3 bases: TGTGCCTGGCAGATCAGGGGGGCGAGTGAAAAACTGTTTTTT. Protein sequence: CAWQIRGASEKLFF.

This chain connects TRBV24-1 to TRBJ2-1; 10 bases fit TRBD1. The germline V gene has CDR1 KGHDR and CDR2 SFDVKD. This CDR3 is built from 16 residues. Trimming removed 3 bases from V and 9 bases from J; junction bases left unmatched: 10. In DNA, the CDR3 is TGTGCCACCAGTGATGGAACCCGGGACAGGGGAAGTGAGCAGTTCTTC. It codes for CATSDGTRDRGSEQFF.

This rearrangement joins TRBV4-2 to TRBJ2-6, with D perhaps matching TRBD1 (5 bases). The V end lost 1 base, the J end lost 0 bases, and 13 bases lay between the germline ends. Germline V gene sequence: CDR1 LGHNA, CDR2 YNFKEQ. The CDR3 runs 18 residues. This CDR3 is CASSQVQGVGSGANVLTF. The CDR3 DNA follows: TGTGCCAGCAGCCAAGTTCAGGGTGTAGGCTCTGGGGCCAACGTCCTGACTTTC.

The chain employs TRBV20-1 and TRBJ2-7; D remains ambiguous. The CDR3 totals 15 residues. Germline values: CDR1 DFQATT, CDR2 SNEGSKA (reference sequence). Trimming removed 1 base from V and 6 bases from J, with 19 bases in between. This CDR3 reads CSARGPTRWPFEQYF. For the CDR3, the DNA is TGCAGTGCTAGAGGGCCAACTCGTTGGCCCTTCGAGCAGTACTTC.

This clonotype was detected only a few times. CDR3 residues: CASSSRVGTYEQYF. CDR3 nucleotide sequence: TGTGCCAGCAGCTCCCGGGTAGGGACCTACGAGCAGTACTTC. The chain couples TRBV7-6 to TRBJ2-7; D gene ambiguous. V was shortened by 4 bases and J by 2 bases, with 12 bases between the two germline ends. Germline CDR1 and CDR2: SGHVS and FNYEAQ. There are 14 residues in the CDR3.

The DNA for the CDR3 is TGTGCCAGCAGTTCCCCCTGGGGGGATGAGCAGTTCTTC. This gives the protein CASSSPWGDEQFF. This chain links TRBV27 with TRBJ2-1; maybe TRBD2 (6 bases). The V and J ends lost 4 bases and 8 bases respectively, with 12 bases between them. Germline-derived CDR1 and CDR2 are MNHEY and SMNVEV (reference sequence). This CDR3 has 13 amino acids.

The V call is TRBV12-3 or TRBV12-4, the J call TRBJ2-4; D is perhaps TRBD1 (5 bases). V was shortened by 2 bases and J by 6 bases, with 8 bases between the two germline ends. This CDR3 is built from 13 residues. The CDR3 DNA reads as TGTGCCAGCAGTTTATTAACAGGAAACATTCAGTACTTC. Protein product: CASSLLTGNIQYF.

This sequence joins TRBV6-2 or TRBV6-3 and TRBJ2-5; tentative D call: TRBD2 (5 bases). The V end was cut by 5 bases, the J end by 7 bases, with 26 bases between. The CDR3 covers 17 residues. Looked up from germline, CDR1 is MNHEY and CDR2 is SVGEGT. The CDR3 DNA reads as TGTGCCAGCAGTACACCGATAGGACTGCGCGATCGTGTGACCCAGTACTTC. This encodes CASSTPIGLRDRVTQYF.

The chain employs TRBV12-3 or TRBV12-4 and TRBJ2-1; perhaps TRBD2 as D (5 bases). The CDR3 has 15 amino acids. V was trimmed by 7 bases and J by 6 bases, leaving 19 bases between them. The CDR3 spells CASTSPGSATNEQFF. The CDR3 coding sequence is TGTGCCAGCACCTCCCCAGGTAGCGCAACCAATGAGCAGTTCTTC.

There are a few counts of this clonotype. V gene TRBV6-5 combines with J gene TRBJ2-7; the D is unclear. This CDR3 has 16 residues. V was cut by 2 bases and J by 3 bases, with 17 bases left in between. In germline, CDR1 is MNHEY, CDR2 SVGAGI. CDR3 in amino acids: CASSYGRGGTYYEQYF. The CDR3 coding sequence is TGTGCCAGCAGTTACGGGCGAGGCGGCACGTACTACGAGCAGTACTTC.

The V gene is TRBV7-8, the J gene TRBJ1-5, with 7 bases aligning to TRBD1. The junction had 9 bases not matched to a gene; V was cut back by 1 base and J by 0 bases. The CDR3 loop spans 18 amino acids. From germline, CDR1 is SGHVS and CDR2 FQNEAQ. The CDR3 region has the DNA TGTGCCAGCAGCTTAGGTAGACGGGACAGTGGTAGCAATCAGCCCCAGCATTTT. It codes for CASSLGRRDSGSNQPQHF.

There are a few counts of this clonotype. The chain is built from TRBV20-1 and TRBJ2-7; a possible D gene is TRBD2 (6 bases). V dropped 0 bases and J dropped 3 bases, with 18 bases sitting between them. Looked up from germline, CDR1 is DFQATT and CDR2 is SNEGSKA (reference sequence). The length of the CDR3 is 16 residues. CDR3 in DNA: TGCAGTGCTAGAGATGAGGCGGGGCTTCCTCGCTACGAGCAGTACTTC. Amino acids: CSARDEAGLPRYEQYF.

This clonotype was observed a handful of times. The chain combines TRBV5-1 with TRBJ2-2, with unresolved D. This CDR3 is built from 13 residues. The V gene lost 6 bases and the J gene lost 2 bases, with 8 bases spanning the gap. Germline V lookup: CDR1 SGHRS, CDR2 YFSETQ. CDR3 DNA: TGCGCCAGCACCCAAGGAAACACCGGGGAGCTGTTTTTT. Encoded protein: CASTQGNTGELFF.

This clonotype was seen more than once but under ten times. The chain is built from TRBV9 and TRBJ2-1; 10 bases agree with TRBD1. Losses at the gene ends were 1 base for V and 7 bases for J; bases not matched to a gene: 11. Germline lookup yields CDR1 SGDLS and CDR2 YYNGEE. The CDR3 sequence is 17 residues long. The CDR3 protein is CASSVLRGDRGPNEQFF. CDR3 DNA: TGTGCCAGCAGCGTACTCCGTGGGGACAGGGGCCCGAATGAGCAGTTCTTC. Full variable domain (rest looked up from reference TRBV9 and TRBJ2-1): DSGVTQTPKHLITATGQRVTLRCSPRSGDLSVYWYQQSLDQGLQFLIQYYNGEERAKGNILERFSAQQFPDLHSELNLSSLELGDSALYFCASSVLRGDRGPNEQFFGPGTRLTVL.

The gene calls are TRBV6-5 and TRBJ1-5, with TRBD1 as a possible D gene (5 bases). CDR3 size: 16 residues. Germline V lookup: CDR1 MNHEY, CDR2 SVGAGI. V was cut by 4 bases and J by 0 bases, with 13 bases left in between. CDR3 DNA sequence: TGTGCCAGCAGTTGGGACGGACCATATAGCAATCAGCCCCAGCATTTT. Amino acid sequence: CASSWDGPYSNQPQHF.